Given below is one TCR beta chain in context. Its antigen specificity is not known. There are no base qualities to consult, and no much larger clone falls within one base. The sample is drawn from a study of shared clonotypes between healthy human individuals (TCRdb year 2020). Looking at the study overall: Three men and two women, aged 18 to 49 years, made up the cohort. For each donor, CD4 naive and CD4 memory were each run on three plates, CD8 naive on two plates, and CD8 memory on one plate. Blood TCR repertoires of five healthy adults were deeply sequenced to estimate repertoire size and the extent of clonotype sharing between individuals. To increase sequencing depth and limit assay-specific biases, TCR repertoire library preparation and sequencing were carried out by different laboratories using diverse techniques. Between about 0.8 and 9 billion PBMCs per donor were obtained by leukapheresis. General conclusions and limits of the study: Sampling was restricted to blood, and TCR repertoires in tissue are likely to differ from TCR repertoires in blood. Pairwise subsampling led to the expectation that sequencing depth would affect the degree of clonotype sharing among donors. The genetic and exposure-history diversity represented was limited by the small number of donors. Clonotypes shared by all four sorted-subset donors showed higher generation probabilities than non-shared clonotypes. Larger estimated clonotype richness was generally found for naive subsets than for memory subsets. Even with the large sequencing depth, rarefaction of the sorted-subset datasets indicated that sequencing was incomplete. Approximately 5% of naive CD4, 3.5% of naive CD8, approximately 2.2% of memory CD4, and over 0.35% of memory CD8 clonotypes were shared across a few donors.

TCR CDR3 regions were amplified from genomic DNA by multiplex PCR using the deep immunoSEQ assay. Genomic DNA extracted from each cell subset was distributed evenly over all wells of several immunoSEQ 96-well plates, and each plate served as one replicate. Each replicate PCR for sorted subsets received around 0.2 ug genomic DNA, equal to about 29,000 T cell genomes. Purified libraries were quantified with a Qubit 3.0 fluorometer, sized on a Bioanalyzer 2100, and re-quantified with the KAPA Library Quantification kit. Each immunoSEQ 96-well plate was sequenced on its own single-read 150-cycle Illumina NextSeq 550 flow cell. In the source study's methods: Because the immunoSEQ output held only junctional sequences and lacked quality scores, the filtering could not match the filtering applied to full-length reads. Sequences were annotated with PyIR, a Python wrapper for IgBLAST v1.9, using IMGT germline references to assign V/J genes and CDR3. Any read was removed if the V/J assignment was weak (E-value above 1e-6), the CDR3 was missing, or the read contained stop codons, out-of-frame junctions, or ambiguous translated residues. V3J clonotypes were defined by identical inferred V gene, J gene, and CDR3 amino acid sequence. Percentage overlap between repertoires was calculated by dividing the number of shared unique clonotypes by the size of the smaller repertoire. Three approaches were used to assess repertoire richness: RTK rarefaction, the Chao1 estimator, and Recon v2.1 estimates of unobserved clonotypes. For all TCRbeta clonotypes obtained by the gDNA method from a few donors, generation probabilities were computed with OLGA. The source is immuneACCESS, and TCRdb retained only in-frame sequences with V and J called. Part of the clones is not carried over; for the studies checked, unresolved V genes explain less than half of this, and the remainder is unexplained. V, J and clone size were drawn from that table, and D and trimming were deduced from the DNA. The sample table contains 1.5 million to 2.5 million clones; only one count was recorded for roughly 94% of them. More than 0.9% of the sample is in the top ten clones.

At the junction V is shortened by 5 bases and J by 4 bases; bases outside the gene matches: 11. The germline V gene (reference sequence) gives CDR1 as SEHNR and CDR2 as FQNEAQ. The cysteine opens and the phenylalanine closes a CDR3 of 17 amino acids. The sequence is cut down to CDR3 DNA, 51 bases in frame from base 1. For the CD8 naive samples, CD45RO-negative cells were positively selected for CCR7, yielding a CD45RA+CCR7+ population from which TemRA cells were excluded. The donors were healthy, HIV-negative adults who had no recently reported acute infections or vaccinations. Every donor was a Caucasian adult living in Nashville, Tennessee, USA. Blood was obtained by leukapheresis, after which PBMCs were separated by Ficoll-Histopaque density gradient centrifugation and cryopreserved in liquid nitrogen vapor phase. Analytical flow cytometry was used to check the purity and quantity of every magnetically sorted T cell population. Each sorted fraction had its genomic DNA isolated and then quantified by UV absorbance on a Nanodrop 2000c.

The chain links TRBV7-9 with TRBJ2-7, with 13 bases matching TRBD2. The receptor comes from a man aged 18 to 35 in good health. Sequencing input: naive CD8+ T cells sorted from blood. Read against the paper, the sample's cell subset or site label means: CD45RA+CCR7+. The nucleotide sequence is given as TGTGCCAGCAGCCGAGAATTTCCGGGACTAGCGGGATACGAGCAGTACTTC. This codes for CASSREFPGLAGYEQYF.